This is a list of T cell receptor beta chains from one sample in a study of T cells in Graves' hyperthyroidism and ophthalmopathy. TCRdb used MiXCR to reprocess the multiplex PCR reads, holding one entry per CDR3 protein. The sample lists hundreds of thousands of distinct CDR3 sequences, about a fifth occurring once. Input material: blood. These receptors originate from a man aged 25 to 45 with Graves' ophthalmopathy. The CDR3 runs from the conserved cysteine through the conserved F or W. D genes are given only for firm matches. Clone size is stated in some rows and not others, as once, few, many or a class when expanded.

D: -; J: TRBJ2-3; V: TRBV28; size: many; DNA: TGTGCCAGCAGTAACACCGGGGCGACAGATACGCAGTATTTT; CDR3: CASSNTGATDTQYF
D: TRBD2; J: TRBJ2-5; V: TRBV28; size: many; DNA: TGTGCCAGCAGTGTGTCTAGCGGGAGGGCGGGCGGAGAGACCCAGTACTTC; CDR3: CASSVSSGRAGGETQYF
D: -; J: TRBJ1-4; V: TRBV10-2; size: -; DNA: TGCGCCAGCAGTGACCGGGCCGGGACTAATGAAAAACTGTTTTTT; CDR3: CASSDRAGTNEKLFF
D: -; J: TRBJ2-7; V: TRBV27; size: -; DNA: TGTGCCAGCAGTTTCCACAGGGAGGCGGGCGAGCAGTACTTC; CDR3: CASSFHREAGEQYF
D: -; J: TRBJ2-2; V: TRBV3-1; size: many; DNA: TGTGCCAGCAGCCAGGGAACGTTGAACACCGGGGAGCTGTTTTTT; CDR3: CASSQGTLNTGELFF
D: -; J: TRBJ2-7; V: TRBV11-2; size: many; DNA: TGTGCCAGCAGCTTAGTACCCCAGGGCGAGCAGTACTTC; CDR3: CASSLVPQGEQYF
D: -; J: TRBJ2-7; V: TRBV14; size: -; DNA: TGTGCCAGCAGCCATGGGACAAGGAATATCTCCTACGAGCAGTACTTC; CDR3: CASSHGTRNISYEQYF
D: -; J: TRBJ2-7; V: TRBV10-3; size: -; DNA: TGTGCCATCAGAAATACGGACAGCTCCTACGAGCAGTACTTC; CDR3: CAIRNTDSSYEQYF
D: -; J: TRBJ1-1; V: TRBV28; size: few; DNA: TGTGCCAGCTGGACGGACCTGAACACTGAAGCTTTCTTT; CDR3: CASWTDLNTEAFF
D: TRBD2; J: TRBJ2-5; V: TRBV10-3; size: few; DNA: TGTGCCATCAGCGCCGGGACTAGCGGAAAAGAGACCCAGTACTTC; CDR3: CAISAGTSGKETQYF
D: TRBD2; J: TRBJ2-3; V: TRBV19; size: few; DNA: TGTGCCAGTAGTAAGCGGGAGCTAAGCACAGATACGCAGTATTTT; CDR3: CASSKRELSTDTQYF
D: TRBD1; J: TRBJ2-5; V: TRBV10-2; size: -; DNA: TGCGCCAGCAGTGGCTCCAGCCGGGACAGGCAAGAGACCCAGTACTTC; CDR3: CASSGSSRDRQETQYF
D: -; J: TRBJ2-3; V: TRBV12-3/TRBV12-4; size: few; DNA: TGTGCCAGCAGTTACCGACAACGTCTAAGCACAGATACGCAGTATTTT; CDR3: CASSYRQRLSTDTQYF
D: -; J: TRBJ1-1; V: TRBV20-1; size: -; DNA: TGCAGTGCTAGGGGCTTGGGGAAGACTGAAGCTTTCTTT; CDR3: CSARGLGKTEAFF
D: -; J: TRBJ1-2; V: TRBV12-3/TRBV12-4; size: few; DNA: TGTGCCAGCAGTTTGCTGGGGTTTAACTATGGCTACACCTTC; CDR3: CASSLLGFNYGYTF
D: TRBD1; J: TRBJ1-1; V: TRBV18; size: many; DNA: TGTGCCAGCTCGGCCCGTCAGGGGACAGAGGAAGCTTTCTTT; CDR3: CASSARQGTEEAFF
D: -; J: TRBJ1-2; V: TRBV6-1; size: -; DNA: TGTGCCAGCATGCCAGACTATGGCTACACCTTC; CDR3: CASMPDYGYTF
D: -; J: TRBJ2-1; V: TRBV20-1; size: once; DNA: TGCAGTGCTAAGGGGGGGCTCTCCTACAATGAGCAGTTCTTC; CDR3: CSAKGGLSYNEQFF
D: -; J: TRBJ2-5; V: TRBV4-1; size: few; DNA: TGCGCCAGCAGCCAAGTGGGGGTAGAGACCCAGTACTTC; CDR3: CASSQVGVETQYF
D: -; J: TRBJ1-3; V: TRBV6-4; size: -; DNA: TGTGCCAGCAGTGACTACCCGGACAGCACTGGAAACACCATATATTTT; CDR3: CASSDYPDSTGNTIYF
D: TRBD2; J: TRBJ2-3; V: TRBV10-3; size: few; DNA: TGTGCCATCCGGACTAGCGGGAGCTCAGATACGCAGTATTTT; CDR3: CAIRTSGSSDTQYF
D: -; J: TRBJ2-3; V: TRBV24-1; size: -; DNA: TGTGCCACCAGTGATTTGCCCACCTTGAACACAGATACGCGGTATTTT; CDR3: CATSDLPTLNTDTRYF
D: -; J: TRBJ1-1; V: TRBV11-1; size: many; DNA: TGTGCCAGCAGCTTAGCGTACTCAGGATCTTTCATGAACACTGAAGCTTTCTTT; CDR3: CASSLAYSGSFMNTEAFF
D: TRBD2; J: TRBJ2-3; V: TRBV7-2; size: -; DNA: TGTGCCAGCAGCTTAAGGGCTCCTAGCGGGACTTGGGGCACAGATACGCAGTATTTT; CDR3: CASSLRAPSGTWGTDTQYF
D: -; J: TRBJ1-5; V: TRBV28; size: -; DNA: TGTGCCAGCAGTTCCACAGGGATGGTGCAGCCCCAGCATTTT; CDR3: CASSSTGMVQPQHF
D: -; J: TRBJ2-7; V: TRBV12-3/TRBV12-4; size: once; DNA: TGTGCCAGTCGGACGGAGGGCTACGAGCAGTACTTC; CDR3: CASRTEGYEQYF
D: -; J: TRBJ1-1; V: TRBV10-3; size: -; DNA: TGTGCCATCAGTGAGTCCCCCACTGAAGCTTTCTTT; CDR3: CAISESPTEAFF
D: TRBD2; J: TRBJ2-3; V: TRBV7-8; size: many; DNA: TGTGCCAGCAGCTTACCTAGCGGGAGGGGTACAGATACGCAGTATTTT; CDR3: CASSLPSGRGTDTQYF
D: -; J: TRBJ2-7; V: TRBV6-2/TRBV6-3; size: many; DNA: TGTGCCAGCAGTTACTCCCGGGCTTCGTTTGGACCGGGCTACGAGCAGTACTTC; CDR3: CASSYSRASFGPGYEQYF
D: -; J: TRBJ2-7; V: TRBV18; size: many; DNA: TGTGCCAGCTCACCAGGGGGGCGAGGGACCTACGAGCAGTACTTC; CDR3: CASSPGGRGTYEQYF
D: -; J: TRBJ1-2; V: TRBV29-1; size: -; DNA: -; CDR3: CSAPDRSYGCTF
D: TRBD2; J: TRBJ2-4; V: TRBV20-1; size: few; DNA: TGCAGTGCTAGTGGGACTAGCAGAGATCTAGCCAAAAACATTCAGTACTTC; CDR3: CSASGTSRDLAKNIQYF
D: TRBD1; J: TRBJ1-5; V: TRBV5-5; size: few; DNA: TGTGCCAGCAGCTTGGAAGGGGGCTTTGGTCAGCCCCAGCATTTT; CDR3: CASSLEGGFGQPQHF
D: -; J: TRBJ2-2; V: TRBV2; size: few; DNA: TGTGCCAGCAGTGAAGGGTCGGGCCTCGGGGAGCTGTTTTTT; CDR3: CASSEGSGLGELFF
D: TRBD1; J: TRBJ2-1; V: TRBV7-3; size: many; DNA: TGTGCCAGCAGCCCTACCCTACAGGGGGACAATGAGCAGTTCTTC; CDR3: CASSPTLQGDNEQFF
D: TRBD2; J: TRBJ2-1; V: TRBV20-1; size: many; DNA: TGCAGTGCCATATTTAGCGGGAGTCCTTATGAGCAGTTCTTC; CDR3: CSAIFSGSPYEQFF
D: TRBD2; J: TRBJ2-5; V: TRBV20-1; size: -; DNA: TGCAGTGCCGGCGGACTAGCGGGATTGGAGACCCAGTACTTC; CDR3: CSAGGLAGLETQYF
D: TRBD2; J: TRBJ2-1; V: TRBV11-2; size: many; DNA: TGTGCCAGCAGCTCCCGGGGGGTCTACAATGAGCAGTTCTTC; CDR3: CASSSRGVYNEQFF
D: TRBD2; J: TRBJ2-1; V: TRBV10-3; size: many; DNA: TGTGCCATCAGTGGAAGGACTAGCGGGAGCAATGAGCAGTTCTTC; CDR3: CAISGRTSGSNEQFF
D: -; J: TRBJ2-1; V: TRBV19; size: -; DNA: TGTGCCAGTACCTCTTCGGGGGTAAACAATGAGCAGTTCTTC; CDR3: CASTSSGVNNEQFF
D: -; J: TRBJ1-5; V: TRBV20-1; size: -; DNA: TGCAGTGCTAGAGATGTGGATGGGGGCAATCAGCCCCAGCATTTT; CDR3: CSARDVDGGNQPQHF
D: -; J: TRBJ1-4; V: TRBV27; size: few; DNA: TGTGCCAGCAGTACTACAGGGTGGGGTAATGAAAAACTGTTTTTT; CDR3: CASSTTGWGNEKLFF
D: TRBD1; J: TRBJ2-7; V: TRBV7-3; size: many; DNA: TGTGCCAGCAGCATAGACAGGGGATACGAGCAGTACTTC; CDR3: CASSIDRGYEQYF
D: -; J: TRBJ1-5; V: TRBV18; size: few; DNA: TGTGCCAGCTCACCCCCGGGACAACGAGGAGATCAGCCCCAGCATTTT; CDR3: CASSPPGQRGDQPQHF
D: -; J: TRBJ1-6; V: TRBV7-2; size: -; DNA: TGTGCCAGCAGGGGGGGTTCACCCCTCTACTTT; CDR3: CASRGGSPLYF
D: TRBD2; J: TRBJ2-3; V: TRBV2; size: -; DNA: TGTTCAACTGGGGGGGGAGATACGCAGTATTTT; CDR3: CSTGGGDTQYF
D: TRBD2; J: TRBJ2-1; V: TRBV28; size: many; DNA: TGTGCCAGCAGTTTAGCGGGAGGAGGGACTGAGCAGTTCTTC; CDR3: CASSLAGGGTEQFF
D: TRBD2; J: TRBJ2-7; V: TRBV10-1; size: few; DNA: TGCGCCAGCAGTGAGTCGATACTAGCGGGAGGGCCTTACGAGCAGTACTTC; CDR3: CASSESILAGGPYEQYF
D: -; J: TRBJ1-1; V: TRBV2; size: many; DNA: TGTGCCAGCCTGGGGTTACTGAACACTGAAGCTTTCTTT; CDR3: CASLGLLNTEAFF
D: TRBD1; J: TRBJ2-7; V: TRBV6-9; size: few; DNA: TGTGCCAGCAGTTACCGGGGACAGGGGGCCTACGAGCAGTACTTC; CDR3: CASSYRGQGAYEQYF
D: TRBD2; J: TRBJ2-7; V: TRBV28; size: many; DNA: TGTGCCAGCAGTCCCCCGGGACTAGCTTCTCTTTCCTACGAGCAGTACTTC; CDR3: CASSPPGLASLSYEQYF
D: -; J: TRBJ2-2; V: TRBV9; size: few; DNA: TGTGCCAGCAGTCTCCTGCAGGGCGAGGTTGGGGAGCTGTTTTTT; CDR3: CASSLLQGEVGELFF
D: -; J: TRBJ2-7; V: TRBV10-3; size: -; DNA: TGTGCCATCAGATGGGACAACGCCTACGAGCAGTACTTC; CDR3: CAIRWDNAYEQYF
D: -; J: TRBJ2-1; V: TRBV4-2; size: -; DNA: TGTGCCAGCAGTCGAACTCGGGGCGGCAACAATGAGCAGTTCTTC; CDR3: CASSRTRGGNNEQFF
D: -; J: TRBJ2-7; V: TRBV5-1; size: -; DNA: TGCGCCAGCAGCTTGTGGGGACACGGGGGGCGGGGATACGAGCAGTACTTC; CDR3: CASSLWGHGGRGYEQYF